Below, one T cell receptor beta chain is given with its context. Measured with immunoSEQ multiplex PCR; TCRdb has only the in-frame clones, and not every one. The sample consists of 270,000 or so clones, roughly 76% of them appearing once. The CDR3 spans 14 residues. Trimming stripped 1 base from V and 2 bases from J, with 7 bases between. Germline V gives CDR1 SGHVS, CDR2 FNYEAQ. The sample comes from a study of cytotoxic CD8 clonotypes in ibrutinib-treated CLL. The starting material was PBMCs, obtained at disease progression, from a patient treated with ibrutinib. The clonotype was recovered from a human donor with chronic lymphocytic leukemia. The chain combines TRBV7-6 with TRBJ2-3; D is ambiguous. The CDR3 here is CASSLELSTDTQYF. CDR3 DNA: TGTGCCAGCAGCTTAGAACTTTCCACAGATACGCAGTATTTT. Using reference TRBV7-6 and TRBJ2-3 for the parts outside the CDR3, the full variable domain is GAGVSQSPRYKVTKRGQDVALRCDPISGHVSLYWYRQALGQGPEFLTYFNYEAQQDKSGLPNDRFSAERPEGSISTLTIQRTEQRDSAMYRCASSLELSTDTQYFGPGTRLTVL.